The clone carrying this TCR beta chain was observed at least ten times. Its antigen is as yet unknown. This specimen comes from a study of blood T cells in healthy people across ages. Trimming cost V 2 bases and J 0 bases; bases outside gene matches: 6. Germline values: CDR1 SQVTM, CDR2 ANQGSEA. The CDR3 consists of 15 residues. Together with a sample-barcoded 5' primer, a J-beta primer mix was included in a second PCR lasting roughly 6 to 12 cycles. TCRdb passed the 5' RACE reads through MiXCR, listing each CDR3 protein once. The top ten hold 10% of the sample, which has about 930,000 distinct CDR3 sequences, 25% to 35% seen once. Findings of the study overall: Because sorting was not performed, PBMCs prevented conclusive naive versus antigen-experienced comparison.

A further study also used this sample, focusing on T cells of mothers and their children.

The TCR originated in a middle-aged woman in good health. Sequencing used blood. The J gene is TRBJ2-7, the V gene TRBV29-1, with 8 bases that match TRBD1. The CDR3 region is CSVEWRTGGSYEQYF. The DNA of the CDR3 is TGCAGCGTTGAATGGCGAACAGGGGGCTCCTACGAGCAGTACTTC.